These 27 T cell receptor beta chains came from one sample sequenced in a study of tumor-infiltrating lymphocytes in primary liver carcinoma. A constant-region primer primed TCR beta cDNA synthesis from 400 to 550 ng of total RNA. The TCR beta library was amplified through three nested multiplex PCR rounds in a modified ARM-PCR procedure. Each of the first two PCR rounds ran approximately 11 cycles with TRBV1-TRBV30 forward and C-beta reverse primers. TCRdb re-called the multiplex PCR reads through MiXCR, storing one row per CDR3 protein. The sample contains more than 70,000 distinct CDR3 sequences, approximately 72% of which appear only once. Co-extracted RNA and DNA came from about 19-30 mg of unsorted bulk tissue. The source material was liver tumor tissue from sampling region 1. Subset noted: tumor region T1, superior pole. These receptors originate from a man aged 35 to 55 with primary liver carcinoma and hepatitis B virus infection.

Concerning this clonotype itself: Mismatch with germline at one junction end may stem from a read error. This sequence joins TRBV6-5 and TRBJ2-7, with TRBD2 matching 8 bases. In germline, CDR1 is MNHEY, CDR2 SVGAGI. The CDR3 extends over 14 amino acids. CDR3 sequence (DNA): TGTGCCAGCAGTGACCGGGAGGGCCGGTACGAGCGGTACTTC. Its translation is CASSDREGRYERYF.

The chain is built from TRBV29-1 and TRBJ2-5; tentatively, D is TRBD2 (7 bases). The CDR3 has 16 residues. With 6 bases removed from V and 5 bases from J, the gap between germline ends came to 25 bases. Germline V gives CDR1 SQVTM, CDR2 ANQGSEA. CDR3 sequence reads: CSVFWGGAANVETQYF. The CDR3 DNA is TGCAGCGTCTTTTGGGGGGGGGCCGCTAATGTGGAGACCCAGTACTTC.

By share, this clonotype ranks as medium-sized. This rearrangement joins TRBV11-2 to TRBJ2-1, with 7 bases matching TRBD2. The CDR3 runs to 12 residues. The junction had 5 bases not matched to a gene; V was cut back by 11 bases and J by 4 bases. The germline V gene has CDR1 SGHAT and CDR2 FQNNGV. The CDR3 nucleotides read TGTGCCGGGGGGGGAGTATACAATGAGCAGTTCTTC. Translation gives CAGGGVYNEQFF.

About this clonotype: With a much larger clone just one base away, this may be a read error. The chain recombines TRBV7-9 with TRBJ2-4; D possibly corresponds to TRBD2 (6 bases). Germline CDR1 and CDR2: SEHNR and FQNEAQ (reference sequence). The CDR3 totals 16 residues. In DNA form, the CDR3 reads TGTGCCAGCAGCTCACCAGCGGAGGGGTCCAAAAACATTCATTACTTC. Residues: CASSSPAEGSKNIHYF.

On this clonotype itself: The CDR3 does not end in the conserved phenylalanine or tryptophan, so this is likely a read error. No DNA is shown, since the ends of the CDR3 on it are uncertain; the CDR3 is the one TCRdb lists. The chain combines TRBV6-2 or TRBV6-3 with TRBJ2-7; the table calls TRBD2, which could not be checked here. The CDR3 is made up of 12 amino acids, end residues included. From germline, CDR1 is MNHEY and CDR2 SVGEGT. CDR3 protein: CASSSGPYEQYS.

The chain carries TRBV29-1 and TRBJ2-3, with 9 bases identical to TRBD1. V shed 5 bases and J 6 bases; nucleotides not matched to a gene: 12. The germline V gene encodes CDR1 SQVTM and CDR2 ANQGSEA. The CDR3 has 15 residues. The CDR3 DNA reads as TGCAGCGTTACCTGGACAGGGGCTTTACGGGATACGCAGTATTTT. Translated: CSVTWTGALRDTQYF.

This clonotype was detected once. One end of the junction fails to match germline, which may point to a read error. This chain connects TRBV29-1 to TRBJ2-5, with D unclear. The germline V gene has CDR1 SQVTM and CDR2 ANQGSEA. CDR3 length: 13 amino acids. CDR3 DNA: TGCAGCGTTGACCGGTACGTTGGAGAGATCCAGTACTTC. Residues: CSVDRYVGEIQYF.

V is TRBV29-1 and J is TRBJ1-4; perhaps TRBD1 as D (6 bases). Germline lookup yields CDR1 SQVTM and CDR2 ANQGSEA. The CDR3 runs 13 residues. The germline V and J ends were trimmed by 3 bases and 9 bases, with 14 bases remaining between them. The CDR3 nucleotides are TGCAGCGTTGATCAGGGGAGGAGTAAAAAACTGTTTTTT. Residues: CSVDQGRSKKLFF.

In its sample, this clonotype was seen a few times. V is TRBV28 and J is TRBJ2-3, with TRBD2 matching over 16 bases. The CDR3 length is 16 residues. The V segment lost 7 bases and the J segment 6 bases; nucleotides outside the gene matches: 7. Germline loops: CDR1 MDHEN, CDR2 SYDVKM. CDR3 bases: TGTGCCAGCAAACCGGGACTAGCGGGAGGGCCCGATACGCAGTATTTT. This translates into CASKPGLAGGPDTQYF.

A remark on this clonotype: Germline is not matched at one junction end, which may reflect a read error. The chain uses TRBV7-9 and TRBJ2-5; TRBD2 agrees at 10 bases. CDR1 is SEHNR and CDR2 is FQNEAQ in the germline V gene (reference sequence). This CDR3 region has 15 residues. The CDR3 DNA is TGTGTCAGCAGTCAAAGCGGGAGGGCCTTTGAGACCCAGTACTTC. Protein product: CVSSQSGRAFETQYF.

On this clonotype: Its ends do not fully match the called genes, so a read error is possible. This chain joins TRBV11-2 and TRBJ2-7, with D possibly being TRBD2 (6 bases). Germline assignment: CDR1 SGHAT and CDR2 FQNNGV. CDR3 size: 15 residues. CDR3 coding DNA: TGTGCCAGCGGCTCCTTGGCGGGATCACCCTACGAGCTGTACTTC. It translates to CASGSLAGSPYELYF. Together with reference TRBV11-2 and TRBJ2-7, the CDR3 gives the full variable domain: EAGVAQSPRYKIIEKRQSVAFWCNPISGHATLYWYQQILGQGPKLLIQFQNNGVVDDSQLPKDRFSAERLKGVDSTLKIQPAKLEDSAVYLCASGSLAGSPYELYFGPGTRLTVT.

This clonotype came up many times. The chain has TRBV2 and TRBJ1-5, with a tentative D call TRBD1 (5 bases). Germline CDR1 is SNHLY and CDR2 is FYNNEI. The CDR3 is made up of 15 amino acids. The V gene lost 6 bases and the J gene lost 2 bases, with 14 bases spanning the gap. CDR3 loop: CASRALGGGNQPQHF. CDR3 sequence (DNA): TGTGCCAGCAGGGCTCTGGGGGGGGGCAATCAGCCCCAGCATTTT.

This clonotype was seen at least ten times. The chain has TRBV6-4 and TRBJ1-3, with 8 bases matching TRBD1. Germline CDR1 MRHNA, CDR2 SNTAGT. V gave up 8 bases and J gave up 4 bases; unmatched junction bases: 16. This CDR3 region has 17 residues. The CDR3 protein is CASSPTMDREAGNTIYF. For the CDR3, the DNA is TGTGCCAGCTCCCCCACCATGGACAGGGAGGCGGGAAACACCATATATTTT.

With respect to this clonotype: This may arise from a read error, as a much more abundant clone is one base away. The chain's CDR3 is CASSLERQGVYGEMFF. The DNA of the CDR3 is TGCGCCAGCAGCTTGGAGAGACAGGGAGTATACGGGGAGATGTTTTTT. The gene calls are TRBV5-1 and TRBJ2-2, with 7 bases matching TRBD1. The CDR3 spans 16 residues. Germline loops: CDR1 SGHRS, CDR2 YFSETQ.

The chain recombines TRBV11-1 with TRBJ2-7; 9 bases are shared with TRBD1. CDR3 size: 15 residues. J gave up 4 bases and V 10 bases, and 14 bases lay outside the gene matches. Germline CDR1 is SGHAT and CDR2 is FQDESV (reference sequence). CDR3 nucleotide sequence: TGTGCCATCAACCCTCCGGGACAGGGAATGTACGAGCAGTACTTC. Encoded protein: CAINPPGQGMYEQYF.

As regards this clonotype: The final CDR3 position lacks the conserved phenylalanine or tryptophan, pointing to a likely read error. The rearrangement links TRBV6-5 to TRBJ2-7; 9 nucleotides align to TRBD1. The CDR3 has 11 residues. V dropped 5 bases and J dropped 10; count of bases not matched to a gene: 3. Germline V gene data show CDR1 as MNHEY and CDR2 as SVGAGI. Here the CDR3 reads CASSPGQGQYL. The CDR3 DNA is TGTGCCAGCAGTCCGGGACAGGGTCAGTACTTG.

Only a few counts were recorded for this clonotype. This likely comes from a read error, as the CDR3 has no conserved phenylalanine or tryptophan at its end. V is TRBV28 and J is TRBJ2-7; 8 nucleotides align to TRBD1. Germline-derived CDR1 and CDR2 are MDHEN and SYDVKM. This CDR3 is 16 amino acids long. V lost 6 bases, J lost 2 bases, and 12 bases stayed unmatched. The DNA for the CDR3 is TGTGCCAGCAGCTCCGCCGGGGACAGGAGGCCCTACGAGCAGTACCTC. Translation gives CASSSAGDRRPYEQYL.

This clonotype was counted a few times. A read error is possible here, since a much larger clone lies one base away. This sequence joins TRBV7-9 and TRBJ2-5, with TRBD1 matching over 11 bases. CDR1 and CDR2 from the germline V gene are SEHNR and FQNEAQ (reference sequence). CDR3 length: 16 residues. The junction had 7 bases not matched to a gene; V was cut back by 5 bases and J by 2 bases. CDR3 nucleotide sequence: TGTGCCAGCAGCAAAAGGGACAGGGGGGCTCAAGAGACCCAGTACTTC. Protein product: CASSKRDRGAQETQYF.

This chain uses TRBV19 with TRBJ2-1, with 13 bases lining up with TRBD2. The CDR3 runs 16 residues. From germline, CDR1 is LNHDA and CDR2 SQIVND (reference sequence). J lost 1 base, V lost 3 bases, and 0 bases had no gene match. CDR3 bases: TGTGCCAGTAGTATGGGACTAGCGGGATCCTACAATGAGCAGTTCTTC. It translates to CASSMGLAGSYNEQFF. The complete variable domain, with remaining parts taken from reference TRBV19 and TRBJ2-1, reads DGGITQSPKYLFRKEGQNVTLSCEQNLNHDAMYWYRQDPGQGLRLIYYSQIVNDFQKGDIAEGYSVSREKKESFPLTVTSAQKNPTAFYLCASSMGLAGSYNEQFFGPGTRLTVL.

A few counts support this clonotype. The chain uses TRBV28 and TRBJ2-5; no firm D call. V lost 2 bases and J 5 bases, leaving 15 bases between the germline ends. Germline V gene data show CDR1 as MDHEN and CDR2 as SYDVKM. This CDR3 contains 15 residues. The CDR3 nucleotides read TGTGCCAGCAGTTTAATGCCAAGCGCTAGGGAGACCCAGTACTTC. Its protein is CASSLMPSARETQYF.

CDR3 residues: CASSVWGGAETQYF. The CDR3 DNA reads TGTGCCAGCAGTGTATGGGGGGGGGCGGAGACCCAGTACTTC. The J gene is TRBJ2-5, the V gene TRBV25-1, with TRBD2 as a possible D gene (7 bases). CDR1 is MGHDK, CDR2 SYGVNS, per germline. This CDR3 comprises 14 residues. V dropped 4 bases and J dropped 5 bases, with 14 bases sitting between them.

The J gene is TRBJ1-4, the V gene TRBV2; D remains unclear. The V gene's germline CDR1 is SNHLY and CDR2 FYNNEI. This CDR3 comprises 13 residues. V lost 7 bases and J lost 9, with 15 bases in between. The CDR3 loop reads CASNEESHQKLFF. The CDR3 nucleotides read TGTGCCAGCAACGAAGAGTCTCACCAAAAACTGTTTTTT.

A note on this clonotype: One end of the junction fails to match germline, which may point to a read error. This sequence joins TRBV11-2 and TRBJ2-7, with TRBD1 identical over 9 bases. Germline V gene sequence: CDR1 SGHAT, CDR2 FQNNGV. The CDR3 length is 15 residues. The CDR3 DNA follows: TGTACCAGCAGCTTACAAGGGACAGGGCTGCGGGAGTATTACTTC. It encodes CTSSLQGTGLREYYF. Using reference TRBV11-2 and TRBJ2-7 for the parts outside the CDR3, the full variable domain is EAGVAQSPRYKIIEKRQSVAFWCNPISGHATLYWYQQILGQGPKLLIQFQNNGVVDDSQLPKDRFSAERLKGVDSTLKIQPAKLEDSAVYLCTSSLQGTGLREYYFGPGTRLTVT.

The count of this clonotype is one. One end of the junction is discordant with germline, which a read error may explain. The chain is built from TRBV29-1 and TRBJ2-7; maybe TRBD1 (6 bases). This CDR3 has 14 residues. CDR1 is SQVTM and CDR2 is ANQGSEA in the germline V gene. CDR3 sequence (DNA): TGCTGCGTTGAAGAGACAGGTGCCTCCTACGAGGAGTACTTC. It codes for CCVEETGASYEEYF.

The genes are TRBV5-6 and TRBJ2-2, with a possible D match to TRBD2 (5 bases). Trimming took 5 bases from V and 6 from J, leaving 20 bases between them. The CDR3 spans 16 residues. The germline V gene encodes CDR1 SGHDT and CDR2 YYEEEE. The CDR3 protein is CASSEGARINAGELFF. The CDR3 DNA sequence: TGTGCCAGCAGTGAGGGAGCGCGGATTAATGCCGGGGAGCTGTTTTTT.

This clonotype ranks as medium-sized. The gene calls are TRBV11-3 and TRBJ1-1; unclear D gene. There are 13 residues in the CDR3. CDR1 and CDR2 from the germline V gene are SGHNT and YENEEA. The V end lost 1 base, the J end lost 3 bases, and 6 bases lay between the germline ends. CDR3 sequence reads: CASSLGTHTEAFF. The CDR3 DNA reads TGTGCCAGCAGCTTAGGGACGCACACTGAAGCTTTCTTT.

On this clonotype itself: A read error may account for a junction end that differs from germline. The chain joins TRBV6-5 to TRBJ1-5; D assignment may be TRBD1 or TRBD2 (5 bases each). The DNA end favors TRBJ2-3, so the J call may be wrong. The germline CDR1 and CDR2 sequences are MNHEY and SVGAGI. The CDR3 has 15 residues. In DNA, the CDR3 is TGTGCTAGCAGTACGTCAAAGGGGAGCAATCAGCCCCAGTATTTT. This translates into CASSTSKGSNQPQYF.